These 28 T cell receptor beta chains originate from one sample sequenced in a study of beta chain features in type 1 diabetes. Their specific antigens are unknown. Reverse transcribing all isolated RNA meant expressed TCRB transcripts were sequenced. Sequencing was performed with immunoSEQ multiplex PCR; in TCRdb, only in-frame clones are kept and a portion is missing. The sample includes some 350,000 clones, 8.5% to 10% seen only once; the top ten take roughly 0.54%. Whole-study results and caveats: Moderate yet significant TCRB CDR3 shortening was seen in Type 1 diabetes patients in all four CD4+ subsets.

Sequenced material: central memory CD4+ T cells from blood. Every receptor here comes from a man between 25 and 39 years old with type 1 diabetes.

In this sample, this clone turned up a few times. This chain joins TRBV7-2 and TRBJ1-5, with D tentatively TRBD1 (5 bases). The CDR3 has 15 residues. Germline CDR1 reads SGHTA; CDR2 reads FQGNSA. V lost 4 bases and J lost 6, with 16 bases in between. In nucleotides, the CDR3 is TGTGCCAGCAGCTCCGGGACCAGGGAGAGTCAGCCCCAGCATTTT. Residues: CASSSGTRESQPQHF.

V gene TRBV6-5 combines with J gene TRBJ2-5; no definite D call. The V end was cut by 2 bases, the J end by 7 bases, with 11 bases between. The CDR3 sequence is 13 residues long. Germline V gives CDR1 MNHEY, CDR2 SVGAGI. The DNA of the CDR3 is TGTGCCAGCAGTTACAACGGCCCGAGGACCCAGTACTTC. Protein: CASSYNGPRTQYF.

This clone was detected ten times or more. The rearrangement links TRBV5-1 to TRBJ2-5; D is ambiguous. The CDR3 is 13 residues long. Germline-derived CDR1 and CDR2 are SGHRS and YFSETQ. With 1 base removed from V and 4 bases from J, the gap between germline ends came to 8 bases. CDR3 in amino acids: CASSLIGRETQYF. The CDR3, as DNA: TGCGCCAGCAGCTTGATTGGGCGAGAGACCCAGTACTTC.

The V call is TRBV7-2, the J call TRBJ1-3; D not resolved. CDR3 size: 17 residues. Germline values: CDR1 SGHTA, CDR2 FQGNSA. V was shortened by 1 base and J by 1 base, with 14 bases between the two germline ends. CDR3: CASSLVAQQYSGNTIYF. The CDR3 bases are TGTGCCAGCAGCTTAGTAGCACAGCAGTATTCTGGAAACACCATATATTTT.

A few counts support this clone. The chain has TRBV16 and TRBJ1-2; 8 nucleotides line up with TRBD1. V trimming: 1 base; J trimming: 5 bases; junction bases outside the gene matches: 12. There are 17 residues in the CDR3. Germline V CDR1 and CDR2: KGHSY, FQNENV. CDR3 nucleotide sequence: TGTGCCAGCAGCCAATACGTAAGGCGGACAGGGAGGTATGGCTACACCTTC. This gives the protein CASSQYVRRTGRYGYTF.

CDR3 DNA: TGTGCCAGCAGCTTAGCGCGGGGTCCCGGGTCGGTAGCTGGGGCCAACGTCCTGACTTTC. It yields the protein CASSLARGPGSVAGANVLTF. This chain links TRBV7-8 with TRBJ2-6; perhaps TRBD2 as D (6 bases). Germline-derived CDR1 and CDR2 are SGHVS and FQNEAQ. Trimming took off 0 bases at V and 2 bases at J, with 20 bases between the two ends. The CDR3 sequence is 20 residues long.

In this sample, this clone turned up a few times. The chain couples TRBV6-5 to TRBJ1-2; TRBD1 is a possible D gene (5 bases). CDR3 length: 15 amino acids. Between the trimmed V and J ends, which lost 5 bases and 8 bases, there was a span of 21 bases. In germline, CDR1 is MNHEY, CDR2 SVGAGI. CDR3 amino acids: CASSPMGRYARGYTF. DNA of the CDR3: TGTGCCAGCAGTCCTATGGGACGTTACGCGAGGGGCTACACCTTC.

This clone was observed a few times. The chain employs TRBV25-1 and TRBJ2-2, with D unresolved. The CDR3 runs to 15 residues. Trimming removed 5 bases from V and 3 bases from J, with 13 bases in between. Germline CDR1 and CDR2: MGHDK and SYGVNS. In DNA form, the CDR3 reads TGTGCCAGCAGTACCTTGGGCGGCTACACCGGGGAGCTGTTTTTT. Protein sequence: CASSTLGGYTGELFF.

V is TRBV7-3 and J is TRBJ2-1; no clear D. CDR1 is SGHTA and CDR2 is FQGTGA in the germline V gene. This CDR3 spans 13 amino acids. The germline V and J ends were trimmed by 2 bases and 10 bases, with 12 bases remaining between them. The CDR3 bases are TGTGCCAGCAGCTTAGGTCAGAACGACGAGCAGTTCTTC. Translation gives CASSLGQNDEQFF.

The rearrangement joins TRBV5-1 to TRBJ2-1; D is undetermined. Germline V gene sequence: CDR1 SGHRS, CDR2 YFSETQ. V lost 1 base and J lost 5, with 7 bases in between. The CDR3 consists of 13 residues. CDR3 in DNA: TGCGCCAGCAGCTTGTTGGGTAACAATGAGCAGTTCTTC. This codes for CASSLLGNNEQFF.

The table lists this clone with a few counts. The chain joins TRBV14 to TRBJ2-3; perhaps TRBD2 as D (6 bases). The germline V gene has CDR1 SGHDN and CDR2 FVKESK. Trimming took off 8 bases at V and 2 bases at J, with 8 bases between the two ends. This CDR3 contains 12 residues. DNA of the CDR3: TGTGCCAGCGGGGGGAACACAGATACGCAGTATTTT. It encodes CASGGNTDTQYF.

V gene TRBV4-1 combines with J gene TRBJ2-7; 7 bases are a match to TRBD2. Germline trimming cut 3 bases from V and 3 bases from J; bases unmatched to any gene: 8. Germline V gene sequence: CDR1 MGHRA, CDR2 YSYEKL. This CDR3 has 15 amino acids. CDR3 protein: CASSHQLAESYEQYF. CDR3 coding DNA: TGCGCCAGCAGCCACCAGCTAGCGGAGAGCTACGAGCAGTACTTC.

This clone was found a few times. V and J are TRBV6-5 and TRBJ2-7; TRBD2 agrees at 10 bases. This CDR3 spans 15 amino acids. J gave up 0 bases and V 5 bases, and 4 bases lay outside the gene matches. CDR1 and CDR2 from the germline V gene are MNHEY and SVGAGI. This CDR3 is CASSGASGSSYEQYF. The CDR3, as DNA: TGTGCCAGCAGTGGTGCTAGCGGGAGCTCCTACGAGCAGTACTTC.

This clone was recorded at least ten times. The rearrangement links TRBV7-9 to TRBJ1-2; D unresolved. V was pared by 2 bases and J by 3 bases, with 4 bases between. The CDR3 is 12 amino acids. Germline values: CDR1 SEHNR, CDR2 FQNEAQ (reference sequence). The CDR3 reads CASSLSDYGYTF. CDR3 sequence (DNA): TGTGCCAGCAGCTTATCGGACTATGGCTACACCTTC.

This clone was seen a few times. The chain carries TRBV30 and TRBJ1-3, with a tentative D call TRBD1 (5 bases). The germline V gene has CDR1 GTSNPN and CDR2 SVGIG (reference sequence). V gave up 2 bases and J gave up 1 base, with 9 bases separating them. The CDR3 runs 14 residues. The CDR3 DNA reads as TGTGCCTGGAGTTCCGCAGGGTCTGGAAACACCATATATTTT. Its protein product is CAWSSAGSGNTIYF.

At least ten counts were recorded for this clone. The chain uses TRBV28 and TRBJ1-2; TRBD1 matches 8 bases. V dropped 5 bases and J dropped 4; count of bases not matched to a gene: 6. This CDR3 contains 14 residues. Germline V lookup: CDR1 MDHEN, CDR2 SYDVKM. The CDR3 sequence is CASSPSDRAYGYTF. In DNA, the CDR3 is TGTGCCAGCAGTCCATCGGACAGGGCCTATGGCTACACCTTC.

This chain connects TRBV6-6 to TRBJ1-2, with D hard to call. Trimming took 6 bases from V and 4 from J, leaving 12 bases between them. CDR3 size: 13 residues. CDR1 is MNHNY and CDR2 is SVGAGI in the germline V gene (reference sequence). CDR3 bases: TGTGCCAGCAGCCCTCCGGAAGGCTATGGCTACACCTTC. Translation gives CASSPPEGYGYTF.

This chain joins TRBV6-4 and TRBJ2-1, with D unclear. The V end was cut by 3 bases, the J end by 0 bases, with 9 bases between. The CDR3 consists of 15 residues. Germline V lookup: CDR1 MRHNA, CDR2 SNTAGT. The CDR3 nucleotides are TGTGCCAGCAGTGAACAGCTTAGCTCCTACAATGAGCAGTTCTTC. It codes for CASSEQLSSYNEQFF.

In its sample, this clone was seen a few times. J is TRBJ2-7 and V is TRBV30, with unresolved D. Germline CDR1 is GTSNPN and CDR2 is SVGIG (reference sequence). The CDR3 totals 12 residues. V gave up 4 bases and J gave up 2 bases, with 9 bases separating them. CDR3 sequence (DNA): TGTGCCTGGATCAGTAGGACCTACGAGCAGTACTTC. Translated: CAWISRTYEQYF.

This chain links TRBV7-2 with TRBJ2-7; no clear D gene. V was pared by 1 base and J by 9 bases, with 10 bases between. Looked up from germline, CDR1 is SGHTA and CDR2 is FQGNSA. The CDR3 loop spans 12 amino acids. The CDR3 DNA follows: TGTGCCAGCAGCTTAGATACGAAGCGGCAGTACTTC. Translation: CASSLDTKRQYF.

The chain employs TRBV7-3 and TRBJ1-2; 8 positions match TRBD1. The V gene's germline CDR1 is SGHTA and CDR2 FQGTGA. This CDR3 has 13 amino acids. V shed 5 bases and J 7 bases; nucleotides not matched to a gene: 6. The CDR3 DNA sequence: TGTGCCAGCAGCCCCGACAGGGGAGGTGGCTACACCTTC. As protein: CASSPDRGGGYTF.

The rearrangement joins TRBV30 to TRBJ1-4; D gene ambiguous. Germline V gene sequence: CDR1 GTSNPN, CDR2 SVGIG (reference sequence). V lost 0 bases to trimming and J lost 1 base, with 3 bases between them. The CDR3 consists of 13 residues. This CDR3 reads CAWSVLTNEKLFF. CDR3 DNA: TGTGCCTGGAGTGTACTAACTAATGAAAAACTGTTTTTT.

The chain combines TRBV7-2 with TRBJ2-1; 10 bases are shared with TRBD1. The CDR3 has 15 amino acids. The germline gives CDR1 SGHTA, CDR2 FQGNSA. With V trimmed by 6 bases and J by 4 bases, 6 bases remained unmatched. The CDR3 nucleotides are TGTGCCAGCAGTTCCGGACAGGGGGAATACAATGAGCAGTTCTTC. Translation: CASSSGQGEYNEQFF.

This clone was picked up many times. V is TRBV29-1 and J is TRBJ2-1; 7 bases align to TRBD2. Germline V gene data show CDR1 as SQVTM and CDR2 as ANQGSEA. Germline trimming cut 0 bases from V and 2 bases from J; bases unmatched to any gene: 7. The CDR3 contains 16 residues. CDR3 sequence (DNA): TGCAGCGTTGAAGACCCTACTAGCGATGCCTACAATGAGCAGTTCTTC. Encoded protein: CSVEDPTSDAYNEQFF.

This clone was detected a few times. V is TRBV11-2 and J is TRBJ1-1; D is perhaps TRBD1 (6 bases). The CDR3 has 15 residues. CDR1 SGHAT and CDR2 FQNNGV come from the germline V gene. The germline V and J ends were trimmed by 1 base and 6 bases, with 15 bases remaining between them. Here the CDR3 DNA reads TGTGCCAGCAGCTTAGTTTCAGGGGCCGGAGCTGAAGCTTTCTTT. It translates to CASSLVSGAGAEAFF.

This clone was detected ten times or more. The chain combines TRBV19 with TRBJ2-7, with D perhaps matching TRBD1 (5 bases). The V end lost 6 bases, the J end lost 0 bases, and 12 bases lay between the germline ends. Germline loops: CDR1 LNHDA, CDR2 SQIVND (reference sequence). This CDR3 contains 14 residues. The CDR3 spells CASRREDSSYEQYF. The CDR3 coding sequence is TGTGCCAGTAGACGAGAAGACAGCTCCTACGAGCAGTACTTC.

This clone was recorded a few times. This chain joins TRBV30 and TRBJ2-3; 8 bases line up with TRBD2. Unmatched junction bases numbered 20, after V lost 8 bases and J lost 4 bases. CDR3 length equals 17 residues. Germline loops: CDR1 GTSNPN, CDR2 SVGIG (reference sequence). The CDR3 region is CARRLVSGSIGPDTQYF. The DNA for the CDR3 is TGTGCCCGCCGCCTGGTGAGCGGGAGTATAGGGCCAGATACGCAGTATTTT.

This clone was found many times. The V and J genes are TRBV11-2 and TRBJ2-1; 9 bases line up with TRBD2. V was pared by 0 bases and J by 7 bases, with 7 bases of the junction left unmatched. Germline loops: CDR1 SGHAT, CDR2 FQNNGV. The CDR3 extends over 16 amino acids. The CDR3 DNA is TGTGCCAGCAGCTTAGATCTAGCGGGGATTAATAATGAGCAGTTCTTC. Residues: CASSLDLAGINNEQFF.